This T cell receptor beta chain was documented in a study of technical replicates of blood from a handful of donors. Repertoires were generated with immunoSEQ multiplex PCR, while TCRdb's copy carries only in-frame clones and drops some. The sample shows roughly 79,000 clones, around 96% of them seen only once. This clone is a singleton in its sample. The CDR3 extends over 14 amino acids. Germline CDR1 KGHSH, CDR2 LQKENI. The V and J ends lost 5 bases and 3 bases, in that order; junction bases with no gene match: 6. This clonotype was obtained from a human donor in good health. Sequenced input: T cells isolated from PBMCs. V gene TRBV18 combines with J gene TRBJ1-2; 7 nucleotides align to TRBD1. CDR3: CASSTRQGDYGYTF. CDR3 nucleotides: TGTGCCAGCTCAACCCGACAGGGAGACTATGGCTACACCTTC.